This T cell receptor (beta chain) was retrieved from a study of blood T cell repertoires in COVID-19 (dated by TCRdb to 2018 to 2021). Regarding the study in general: Samples covering the acute and convalescent phases of COVID-19 were provided by collaborators in the United States, Italy and Spain. Samples were obtained from the ongoing ImmuneRACE study (first 160 participants) and from 1,200 or so subjects provided by 6 global collaborators. The material from the prospective study consisted of cDNA or gDNA derived from T cells, B-cell-depleted T cells, or PBMCs. Subjects who had been exposed to COVID-19, were actively infected with it, or had recovered from it provided the deeply sampled blood TCRbeta repertoires that made up the dataset. The repertoires were made available in a free public database intended to serve as a resource for research on the immune response to SARS-CoV-2. HLA class I and class II types, where available, came from metadata supplied by the sample provider rather than from assay-based typing. A de-identified subject ID, COVID-19 status, age in years and sex were almost always included in the sample metadata. Points the paper makes about the study in general: The amount of clinical and demographic metadata varied by source and participant and was provided uncurated.

The germline V gene (reference sequence) supplies CDR1 LNHDA and CDR2 SQIVND. Including the terminal cysteine and phenylalanine, the CDR3 comprises 14 residues. Here the CDR3 DNA is all that survives: 42 bases in frame from base 1. Unmatched junction bases come to 9, with V trimmed by 9 bases and J by 6 bases. Whole blood was collected in K2EDTA tubes by collaborating institutions according to the institutions' own protocols. For TCRbeta analysis, collaborators shipped samples in one of three forms: frozen whole blood, isolated PBMCs, or DNA extracted from either of those sample types. TCRbeta CDR3 regions were amplified from genomic DNA by means of the immunoSEQ Assay, a bias-controlled multiplex PCR. In the source study's methods: The number of nucleated cells in each sample was estimated from the amplification of reference gene primers within the assay. To quantify the absolute abundance of each unique TCRbeta CDR3 rearrangement, sequence reads were collapsed and filtered. For each sample, productive Simpson clonality was calculated by taking the square root of Simpson's diversity index across productive rearrangements. TCRdb stores this immuneACCESS table with in-frame sequences only. Part of the clones is absent; in the studies checked, under half of the shortfall reflects unresolved V genes, and no reason is known for the rest. Clone size and V and J calls were adopted from that table, with D and trimming inferred from the DNA. A total of hundreds of thousands of clones appear in this sample, approximately 90% of them only once. Around 0.7% of the sample is taken by the ten largest.

Of note for this clone: The antigen it recognizes is unknown. Base qualities are not recorded, but no much larger clone differs from it by a single base.

The TCR sequence derives from a man aged 35 to 55 with acute or convalescent COVID-19. The V gene is TRBV19 and the J gene is TRBJ2-2, with 8 bases in between that match TRBD1. Sequenced sample: peripheral blood. CDR3 sequence: CASGTGGTAGELFF. The nucleotide sequence is TGTGCCAGCGGTACAGGGGGGACGGCCGGGGAGCTGTTTTTT.